Listed here are 7 T cell receptor beta chains from one sample, sequenced in a study of OX40 agonist ivuxolimab in advanced cancers. Clones were read by immunoSEQ multiplex PCR, and TCRdb kept only the in-frame ones, dropping some. The data show around 62,000 clones, about 80% seen once. The sample was CD4+ or CD8+ T cells sorted from blood, taken in a trial of the OX40 agonist ivuxolimab. The receptors here all came from an adult with an advanced solid tumor such as melanoma, head and neck, liver or kidney cancer.

This sequence joins TRBV28 and TRBJ1-2; D is perhaps TRBD1 (5 bases). The CDR3 is 16 amino acids. CDR1 and CDR2 from the germline V gene are MDHEN and SYDVKM. V was cut by 3 bases and J by 9 bases, with 23 bases left in between. For the CDR3, the DNA is TGTGCCAGCAGTTTGTTTGGGAGGGAAGGGGCTATAAGCTACACCTTC. Its protein is CASSLFGREGAISYTF.

The chain couples TRBV5-1 to TRBJ2-7, with D uncertain. The ends were cut back, 0 bases at V and 1 base at J, with 5 bases in the middle. CDR3 size: 13 residues. Germline CDR1 and CDR2: SGHRS and YFSETQ. Here the CDR3 reads CASSLESSYEQYV. The DNA for the CDR3 is TGCGCCAGCAGCTTGGAGTCTTCCTACGAGCAGTACGTC.

V gene TRBV2 combines with J gene TRBJ1-2; 9 bases are a match to TRBD1. The V and J ends lost 0 bases and 6 bases, in that order; junction bases with no gene match: 5. This CDR3 comprises 15 residues. Germline lookup yields CDR1 SNHLY and CDR2 FYNNEI. The CDR3 sequence is CASSEAFGTGHGYTF. The CDR3 DNA is TGTGCCAGCAGTGAAGCTTTCGGGACAGGGCATGGCTACACCTTC.

V is TRBV4-1 and J is TRBJ2-3; D not certain. Germline V gene data show CDR1 as MGHRA and CDR2 as YSYEKL. The ends were cut back, 8 bases at V and 0 bases at J, with 9 bases in the middle. The CDR3 is made up of 13 amino acids. CDR3 protein: CASLSLSTDTQYF. DNA for the CDR3: TGCGCCAGCCTCTCCCTTAGCACAGATACGCAGTATTTT.

The V call is TRBV7-2, the J call TRBJ1-2; the D is unclear. CDR3 length: 14 residues. Trimming pared 2 bases from V and 4 bases from J, leaving 11 bases between. The germline V gene encodes CDR1 SGHTA and CDR2 FQGNSA. The CDR3 region has the DNA TGTGCCAGCAGCTTACCGGGCGTCGGCTATGGCTACACCTTC. Protein sequence: CASSLPGVGYGYTF.

Comments on this clone: The same CDR3 can be traced to other DNA sequences in this sample. The chain links TRBV5-1 to TRBJ2-7, with D uncertain. The V end lost 2 bases, the J end lost 7 bases, and 13 bases lay between the germline ends. The CDR3 consists of 13 residues. Germline V gene lookup returns CDR1 SGHRS and CDR2 YFSETQ. As DNA, the CDR3 is TGCGCCAGCAGCTTAGGGCCTCAACAAGAGCAGTACTTC. This gives the protein CASSLGPQQEQYF. Variable domain in full (rest from reference TRBV5-1 and TRBJ2-7): KAGVTQTPRYLIKTRGQQVTLSCSPISGHRSVSWYQQTPGQGLQFLFEYFSETQRNKGNFPGRFSGRQFSNSRSEMNVSTLELGDSALYLCASSLGPQQEQYFGPGTRLTVT.

V and J are TRBV2 and TRBJ2-1; 9 bases agree with TRBD2. J lost 2 bases, V lost 6 bases, and 5 bases had no gene match. CDR1 and CDR2 (germline): SNHLY, FYNNEI. This CDR3 comprises 15 residues. The CDR3 region has the DNA TGTGCCAGCAGCTCCAGCGGGGGGCCCTACAATGAGCAGTTCTTC. This sequence encodes CASSSSGGPYNEQFF.